This TCR beta chain was sequenced for a study of T cells in Graves' hyperthyroidism and ophthalmopathy. Amplification yielded TCR beta CDR3 regions, with RNA transcripts as the source. TCR CDR3 regions were first amplified by RT-PCR with HTBI primers. TCRdb re-derived calls from the multiplex PCR reads in MiXCR, one entry per CDR3 protein. The sample has more than 500,000 distinct CDR3 sequences; approximately 44% are singletons. This clonotype was recorded many times. The CDR3 is made up of 13 amino acids. Trimming stripped 3 bases from V and 6 bases from J, with 11 bases between. Germline V CDR1 and CDR2: ENHRY, SYGVKD.

The sequence was obtained from an adult woman with Graves' disease, either hyperthyroidism or ophthalmopathy (not recorded which). The sample consisted of peripheral blood or thyroid tissue (not recorded which). V and J are TRBV10-3 and TRBJ1-1; TRBD1 might be the D (6 bases). The CDR3 here is CAISEVSGAEAFF. DNA of the CDR3: TGTGCCATCAGTGAAGTGTCAGGGGCTGAAGCTTTCTTT.